This T cell receptor beta chain was documented in a study of T cells after posttransplantation cyclophosphamide. Sequencing used immunoSEQ multiplex PCR; TCRdb keeps in-frame clones, though not all of them. The sample consists of approximately 3,800 clones, roughly 81% of them appearing once. The CDR3 extends over 15 amino acids. Germline assignment: CDR1 MNHNS and CDR2 SASEGT. Trimming removed 6 bases from V and 3 bases from J; junction bases left unmatched: 7. Findings and limits, study-wide: Recipient CMV seropositivity and CMV reactivation strongly tracked TRB clonality. Blood and skin or GI T cell repertoires showed limited TRB overlap. Later blood repertoires were often dominated by clones from the donor CD8+ memory compartment.

For this clone: The antigen is not known.

Busulfan-fludarabine conditioning, marrow transplant, and cyclophosphamide on days +3 and +4 were administered. Specimen: PBMCs, collected after an allogeneic stem cell transplant with post-transplant cyclophosphamide. The rearrangement joins TRBV6-1 to TRBJ1-2; 10 bases map to TRBD1. The source is a female patient between 50 and 60 years old who received an allogeneic stem cell transplant from a related donor, was CMV-positive, and had no GVHD. The graft donor may be the source of some T cells. The CDR3 coding sequence is TGTGCCAGCAGAACCGGGACAGGGGTAGACTATGGCTACACCTTC. Amino acids: CASRTGTGVDYGYTF.